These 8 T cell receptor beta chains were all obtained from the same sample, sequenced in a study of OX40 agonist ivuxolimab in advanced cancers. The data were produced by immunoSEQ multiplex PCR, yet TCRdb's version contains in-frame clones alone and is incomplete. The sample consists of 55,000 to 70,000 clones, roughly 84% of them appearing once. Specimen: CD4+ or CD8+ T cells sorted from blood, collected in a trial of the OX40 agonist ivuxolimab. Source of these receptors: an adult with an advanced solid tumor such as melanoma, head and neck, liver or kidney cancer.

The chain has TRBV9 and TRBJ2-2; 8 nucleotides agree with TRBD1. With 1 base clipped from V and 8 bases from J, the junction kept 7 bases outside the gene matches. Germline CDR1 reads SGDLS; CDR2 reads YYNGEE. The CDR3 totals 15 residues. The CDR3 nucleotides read TGTGCCAGCAGCGTATTATCGGGACAGGTTGGGGAGCTGTTTTTT. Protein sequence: CASSVLSGQVGELFF. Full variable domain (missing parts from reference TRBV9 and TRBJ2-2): DSGVTQTPKHLITATGQRVTLRCSPRSGDLSVYWYQQSLDQGLQFLIQYYNGEERAKGNILERFSAQQFPDLHSELNLSSLELGDSALYFCASSVLSGQVGELFFGEGSRLTVL.

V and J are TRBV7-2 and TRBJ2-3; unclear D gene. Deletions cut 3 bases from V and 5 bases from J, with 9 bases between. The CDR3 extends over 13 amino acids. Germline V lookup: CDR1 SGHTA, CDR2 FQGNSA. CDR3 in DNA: TGTGCCAGCAGCTTCGATTTAAGAGATACGCAGTATTTT. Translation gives CASSFDLRDTQYF.

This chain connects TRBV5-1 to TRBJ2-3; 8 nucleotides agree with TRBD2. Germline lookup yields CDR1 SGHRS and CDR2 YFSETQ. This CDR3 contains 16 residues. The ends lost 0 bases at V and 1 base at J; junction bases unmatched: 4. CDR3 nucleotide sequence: TGCGCCAGCAGCTTGGGCGGGGGGCGCGGCACAGATACGCAGTATTTT. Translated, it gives CASSLGGGRGTDTQYF.

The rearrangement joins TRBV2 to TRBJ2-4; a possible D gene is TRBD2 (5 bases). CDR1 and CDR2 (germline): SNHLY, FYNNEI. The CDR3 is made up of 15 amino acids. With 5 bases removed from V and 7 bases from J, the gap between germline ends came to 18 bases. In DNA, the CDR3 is TGTGCCAGCAGTCCGGGTTTCGGGATAAGGAACATTCAGTACTTC. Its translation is CASSPGFGIRNIQYF.

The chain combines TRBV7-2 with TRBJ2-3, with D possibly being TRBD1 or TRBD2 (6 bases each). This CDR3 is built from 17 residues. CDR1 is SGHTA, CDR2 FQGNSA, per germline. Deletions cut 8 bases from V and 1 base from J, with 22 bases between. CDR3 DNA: TGTGCCAGCTCGGGGACAAACCGGGGGATCGGCACAGATACGCAGTATTTT. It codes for CASSGTNRGIGTDTQYF.

For the CDR3, the DNA is TGTGCCAGTAGTATCCCTAGCGGGGGGGCAGGTACGCAGTATTTT. It is translated as CASSIPSGGAGTQYF. The chain carries TRBV19 and TRBJ2-3; 12 positions match TRBD2. The CDR3 contains 15 residues. The ends lost 3 bases at V and 8 bases at J; junction bases unmatched: 6. Germline V lookup: CDR1 LNHDA, CDR2 SQIVND (reference sequence).

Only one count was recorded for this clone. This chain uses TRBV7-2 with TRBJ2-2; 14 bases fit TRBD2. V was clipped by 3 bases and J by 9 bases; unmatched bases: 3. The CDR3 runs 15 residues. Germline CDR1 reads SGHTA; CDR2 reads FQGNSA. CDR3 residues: CASSFRLAGGRELFF. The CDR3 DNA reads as TGTGCCAGCAGCTTCCGACTAGCGGGGGGGAGGGAGCTGTTTTTT.

The CDR3 DNA reads as TGTGCCAGTAGCCCTGGACTAGCGGGGGGGCCTAGCAATGAGCAGTTCTTC. It is translated as CASSPGLAGGPSNEQFF. This chain connects TRBV19 to TRBJ2-1; 15 bases match TRBD2. The CDR3 extends over 17 amino acids. CDR1 is LNHDA, CDR2 SQIVND, per germline (reference sequence). V lost 6 bases and J lost 6; bases outside the gene matches: 9.